This TCR beta chain was obtained from a study of cytomegalovirus exposure and HLA in healthy donors. PCR involved 60 Vbeta and 13 Jbeta primers. Sequenced by immunoSEQ multiplex PCR; TCRdb stores in-frame clones only, minus some. The sample shows about 130,000 clones, and roughly 2% sits with its ten largest clones. Donors were ostensibly healthy at sampling, although undocumented immune exposures were probable. Trimming stripped 3 bases from V and 1 base from J, with 14 bases between. The CDR3 spans 16 residues. Looked up from germline, CDR1 is LGHNA and CDR2 is YNFKEQ. Turning to this clone: Its antigen remains unidentified.

General study points: Earlier analysis looked at TCR beta V segments, and most were productive about 90% or about 30% of the time. Most subjects had HLA-A and HLA-B alleles reportedly predicted accurately by TCR beta sequences. Usually a TCR sequence was rare, but some public TCRs were found in many donors.

This sequence originates from a woman aged 55-69 years in good health and CMV-seronegative. Specimen: PBMCs. V is TRBV4-2 and J is TRBJ2-3; a weak D match, TRBD2 (7 bases). This chain's CDR3 is CASSQGQGGGTDTQYF. CDR3 coding DNA: TGTGCCAGCAGCCAGGGCCAAGGGGGGGGCACAGATACGCAGTATTTT.